Sequencing of this T cell receptor beta chain was carried out in a study of cytomegalovirus exposure and HLA in healthy donors. Study-wide findings and caveats: Usually a TCR sequence was rare, but some public TCRs were found in many donors. Subsequent analysis of the roughly 120 validation repertoires found a tendency for first-cohort TCR clusters to co-occur. Reports showed the classifier diagnosing cytomegalovirus status with high specificity and sensitivity.

The CDR3 spans 15 residues. The V gene end was trimmed by 5 bases and the J gene end by 5 bases; junction bases not matched to a gene: 8. CDR1 is MNHNS and CDR2 is SASEGT in the germline V gene. This clone was recorded a few times. Its antigen is still unknown. The donors were members of the validation cohort, which comprised 100 to 150 subjects and was separate from the first cohort of 666 subjects. Produced via immunoSEQ multiplex PCR; TCRdb's table is partial and in-frame only. The sample contains 120,000 or so clones, more than 70% of which appear only once. This receptor was obtained from a man aged 18-30 years in good health and CMV-seronegative. Input material: PBMCs. This chain links TRBV6-1 with TRBJ1-5, with 8 bases matching TRBD1. As DNA, the CDR3 is TGTGCCAGCAGTTGGACAGGGAGCCAAGATCAGCCCCAGCATTTT. As protein: CASSWTGSQDQPQHF.